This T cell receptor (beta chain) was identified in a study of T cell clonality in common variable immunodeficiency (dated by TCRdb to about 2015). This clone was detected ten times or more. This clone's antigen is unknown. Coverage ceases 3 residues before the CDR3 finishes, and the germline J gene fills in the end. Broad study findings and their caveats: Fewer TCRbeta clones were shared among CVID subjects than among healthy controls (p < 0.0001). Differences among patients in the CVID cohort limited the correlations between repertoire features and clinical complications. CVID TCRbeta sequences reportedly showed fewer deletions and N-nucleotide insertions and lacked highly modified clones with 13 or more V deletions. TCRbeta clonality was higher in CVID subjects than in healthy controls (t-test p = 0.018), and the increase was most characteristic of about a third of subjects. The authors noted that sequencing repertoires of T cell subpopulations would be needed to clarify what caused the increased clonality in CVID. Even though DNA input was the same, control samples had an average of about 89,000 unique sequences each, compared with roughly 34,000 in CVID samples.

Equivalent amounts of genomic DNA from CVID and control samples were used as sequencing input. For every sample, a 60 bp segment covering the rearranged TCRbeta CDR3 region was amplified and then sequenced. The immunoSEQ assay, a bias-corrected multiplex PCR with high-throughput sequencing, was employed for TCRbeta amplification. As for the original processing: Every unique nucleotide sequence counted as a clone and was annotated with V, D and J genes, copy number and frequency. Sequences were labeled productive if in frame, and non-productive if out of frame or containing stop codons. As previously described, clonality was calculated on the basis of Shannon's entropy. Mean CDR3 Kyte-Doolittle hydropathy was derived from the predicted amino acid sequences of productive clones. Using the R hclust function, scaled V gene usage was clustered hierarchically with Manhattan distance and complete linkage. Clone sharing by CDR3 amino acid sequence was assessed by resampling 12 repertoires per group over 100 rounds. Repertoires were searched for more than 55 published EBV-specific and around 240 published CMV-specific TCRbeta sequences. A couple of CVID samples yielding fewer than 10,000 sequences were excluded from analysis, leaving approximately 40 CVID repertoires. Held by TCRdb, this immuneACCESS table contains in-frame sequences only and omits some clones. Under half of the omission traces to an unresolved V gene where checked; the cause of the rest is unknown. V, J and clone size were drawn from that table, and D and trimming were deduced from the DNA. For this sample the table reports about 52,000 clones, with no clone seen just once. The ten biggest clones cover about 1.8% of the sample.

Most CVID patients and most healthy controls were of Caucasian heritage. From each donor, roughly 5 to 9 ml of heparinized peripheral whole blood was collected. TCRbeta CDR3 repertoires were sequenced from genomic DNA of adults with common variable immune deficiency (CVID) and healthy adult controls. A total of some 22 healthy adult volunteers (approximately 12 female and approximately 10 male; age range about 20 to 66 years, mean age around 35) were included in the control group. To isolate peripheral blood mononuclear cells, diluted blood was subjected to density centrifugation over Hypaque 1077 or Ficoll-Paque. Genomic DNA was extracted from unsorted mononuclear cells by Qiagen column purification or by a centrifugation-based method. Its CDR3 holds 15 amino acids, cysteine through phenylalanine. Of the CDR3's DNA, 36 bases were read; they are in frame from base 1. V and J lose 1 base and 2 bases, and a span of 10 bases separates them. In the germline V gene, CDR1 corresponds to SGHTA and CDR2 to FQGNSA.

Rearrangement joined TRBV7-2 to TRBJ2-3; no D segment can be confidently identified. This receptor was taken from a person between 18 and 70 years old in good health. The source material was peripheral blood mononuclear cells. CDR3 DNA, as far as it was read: TGTGCCAGCAGCTTAGGCGCAGGATTCACAGATACG. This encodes CASSLGAGFTDT. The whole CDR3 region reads CASSLGAGFTDTQYF.